The 8 T cell receptor beta chains below were found in one sample sequenced in a study of T cell repertoires in cytomegalovirus infection. These receptors have no known antigen. TCRdb independently ran MiXCR on the reads; one entry per CDR3 protein. Here the sample spans 250,000 to 400,000 distinct CDR3 sequences, about 25% being singletons. The sample was cultured PBMCs, taken from culture after CMV antigen stimulation. Receptors originate from a human donor in good health (CMV status not recorded). Some clones in this sample may be carry-over from other donors' samples.

The rearrangement links TRBV20-1 to TRBJ2-7; 7 bases are shared with TRBD2. Germline CDR1 reads DFQATT; CDR2 reads SNEGSKA (reference sequence). J was trimmed by 4 bases and V by 6 bases; bases with no gene match: 6. The CDR3 has 12 residues. The CDR3 sequence is CSAQNGGYEQYF. CDR3 sequence (DNA): TGCAGTGCCCAAAACGGGGGGTACGAGCAGTACTTC.

V gene TRBV7-6 combines with J gene TRBJ2-1; 11 nucleotides align to TRBD2. The J segment lost 0 bases and the V segment lost 5 bases, leaving 9 bases of the junction unmatched. The CDR3 runs 18 residues. Germline assignment: CDR1 SGHVS and CDR2 FNYEAQ. CDR3: CASSRTSGRMSSYNEQFF. The CDR3 DNA is TGTGCCAGCAGCCGGACTAGCGGGCGAATGAGCTCCTACAATGAGCAGTTCTTC.

This clonotype came up many times. V and J are TRBV10-3 and TRBJ2-5; D is possibly TRBD2 (6 bases). V was trimmed by 10 bases and J by 4 bases, leaving 19 bases between them. This CDR3 region has 14 residues. CDR1 is ENHRY, CDR2 SYGVKD, per germline. The CDR3 sequence is CATDRGGPGETQYF. CDR3 nucleotide sequence: TGTGCCACCGACCGTGGAGGGCCTGGAGAGACCCAGTACTTC.

This clonotype has just a few counts. The chain uses TRBV12-3 or TRBV12-4 and TRBJ1-2; tentatively, D is TRBD1 (6 bases). The CDR3 runs 13 residues. V shed 7 bases and J shed 5 bases, with 14 bases lying between them. CDR3 sequence reads: CASTTRTVYGYTF. CDR3 in DNA: TGTGCCAGCACCACCCGGACAGTTTATGGCTACACCTTC.

By share, this clonotype ranks as medium-sized (0.01 to 0.1%). V is TRBV7-2 and J is TRBJ2-1; D tentatively reads TRBD1 or TRBD2 (5 bases each). The CDR3 spans 16 residues. Trimming removed 8 bases at V and 7 bases at J, with 24 bases between. Germline V gene sequence: CDR1 SGHTA, CDR2 FQGNSA. CDR3 in DNA: TGTGCCAGCCGGGACCTCCTAGGCCCAAGCTGGAATGAGCAGTTCTTC. Amino acid sequence: CASRDLLGPSWNEQFF. Combining the CDR3 with reference TRBV7-2 and TRBJ2-1 gives the whole variable domain GAGVSQSPSNKVTEKGKDVELRCDPISGHTALYWYRQSLGQGLEFLIYFQGNSAPDKSGLPSDRFSAERTGGSVSTLTIQRTQQEDSAVYLCASRDLLGPSWNEQFFGPGTRLTVL.

V gene TRBV20-1 combines with J gene TRBJ2-2, with D tentatively TRBD2 (6 bases). The CDR3 covers 14 residues. The germline gives CDR1 DFQATT, CDR2 SNEGSKA (reference sequence). V was shortened by 5 bases and J by 1 base, with 11 bases between the two germline ends. CDR3 DNA: TGCAGTGCTTCGGGACTGCGGAACACCGGGGAGCTGTTTTTT. Translated: CSASGLRNTGELFF.

This clonotype has more than one count but fewer than ten. The rearrangement uses TRBV6-6 and TRBJ1-2, with a possible D match to TRBD1 (5 bases). CDR1 is MNHNY, CDR2 SVGAGI, per germline (reference sequence). V was trimmed by 7 bases and J by 4 bases, leaving 16 bases between them. The CDR3 runs 14 residues. The CDR3 is CASTNGGALYGYTF. The CDR3 DNA reads TGTGCCAGCACTAACGGAGGGGCTCTCTATGGCTACACCTTC.

This clonotype was picked up a small number of times. V gene TRBV6-7 combines with J gene TRBJ2-7; D is perhaps TRBD2 (5 bases). TRBV6-7 is classed as an ORF, of uncertain function. Trimming took off 0 bases at V and 6 bases at J, with 15 bases between the two ends. This CDR3 has 15 residues. CDR3 protein: CASSYSPTSSTEQYF. Written as DNA, the CDR3 is TGTGCCAGCAGTTACTCCCCTACTAGTTCCACCGAGCAGTACTTC.